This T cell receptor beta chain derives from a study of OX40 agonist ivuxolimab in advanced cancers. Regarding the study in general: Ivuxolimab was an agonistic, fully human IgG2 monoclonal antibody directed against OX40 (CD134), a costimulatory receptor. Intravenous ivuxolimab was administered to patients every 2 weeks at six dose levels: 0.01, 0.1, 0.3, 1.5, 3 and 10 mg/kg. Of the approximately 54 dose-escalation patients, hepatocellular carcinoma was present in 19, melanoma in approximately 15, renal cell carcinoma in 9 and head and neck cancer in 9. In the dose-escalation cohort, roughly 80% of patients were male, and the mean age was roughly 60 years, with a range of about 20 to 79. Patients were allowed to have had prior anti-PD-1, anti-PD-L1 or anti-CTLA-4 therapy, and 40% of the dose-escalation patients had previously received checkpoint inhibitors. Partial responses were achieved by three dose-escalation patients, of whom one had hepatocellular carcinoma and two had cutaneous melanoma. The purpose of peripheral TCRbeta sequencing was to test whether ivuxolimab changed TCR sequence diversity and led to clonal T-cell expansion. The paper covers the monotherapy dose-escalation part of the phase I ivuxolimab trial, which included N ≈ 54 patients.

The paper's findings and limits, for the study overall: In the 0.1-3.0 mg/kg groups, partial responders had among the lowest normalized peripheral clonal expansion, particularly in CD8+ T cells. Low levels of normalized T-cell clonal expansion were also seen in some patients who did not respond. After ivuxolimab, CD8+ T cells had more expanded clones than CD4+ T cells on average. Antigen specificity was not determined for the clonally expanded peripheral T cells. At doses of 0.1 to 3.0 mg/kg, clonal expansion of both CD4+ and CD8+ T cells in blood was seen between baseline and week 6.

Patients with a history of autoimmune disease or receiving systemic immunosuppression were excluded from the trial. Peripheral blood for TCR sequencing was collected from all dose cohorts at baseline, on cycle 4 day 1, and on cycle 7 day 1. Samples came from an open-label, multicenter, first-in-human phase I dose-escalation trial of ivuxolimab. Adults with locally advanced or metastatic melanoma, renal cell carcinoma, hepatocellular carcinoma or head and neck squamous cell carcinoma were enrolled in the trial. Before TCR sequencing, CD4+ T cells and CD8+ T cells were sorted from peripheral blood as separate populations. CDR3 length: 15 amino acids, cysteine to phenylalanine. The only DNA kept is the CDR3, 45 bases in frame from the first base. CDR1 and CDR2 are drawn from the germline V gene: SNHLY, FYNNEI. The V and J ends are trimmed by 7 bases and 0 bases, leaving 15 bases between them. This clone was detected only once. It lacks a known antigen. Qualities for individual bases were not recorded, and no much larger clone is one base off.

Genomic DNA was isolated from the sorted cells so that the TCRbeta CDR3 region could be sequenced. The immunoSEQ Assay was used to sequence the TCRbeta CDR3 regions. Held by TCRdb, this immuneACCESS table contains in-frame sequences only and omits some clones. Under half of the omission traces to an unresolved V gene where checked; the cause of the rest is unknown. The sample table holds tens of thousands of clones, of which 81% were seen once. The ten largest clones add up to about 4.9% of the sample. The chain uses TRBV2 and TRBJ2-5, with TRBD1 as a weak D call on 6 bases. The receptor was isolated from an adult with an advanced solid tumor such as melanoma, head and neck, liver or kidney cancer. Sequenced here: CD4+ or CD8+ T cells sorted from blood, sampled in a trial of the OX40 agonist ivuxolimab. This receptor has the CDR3 CASKKVQGNQETQYF. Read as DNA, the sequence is TGTGCCAGCAAGAAGGTACAGGGCAACCAAGAGACCCAGTACTTC. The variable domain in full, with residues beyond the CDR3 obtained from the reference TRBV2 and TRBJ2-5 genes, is EPEVTQTPSHQVTQMGQEVILRCVPISNHLYFYWYRQILGQKVEFLVSFYNNEISEKSEIFDDQFSVERPDGSNFTLKIRSTKLEDSAMYFCASKKVQGNQETQYFGPGTRLLVL.